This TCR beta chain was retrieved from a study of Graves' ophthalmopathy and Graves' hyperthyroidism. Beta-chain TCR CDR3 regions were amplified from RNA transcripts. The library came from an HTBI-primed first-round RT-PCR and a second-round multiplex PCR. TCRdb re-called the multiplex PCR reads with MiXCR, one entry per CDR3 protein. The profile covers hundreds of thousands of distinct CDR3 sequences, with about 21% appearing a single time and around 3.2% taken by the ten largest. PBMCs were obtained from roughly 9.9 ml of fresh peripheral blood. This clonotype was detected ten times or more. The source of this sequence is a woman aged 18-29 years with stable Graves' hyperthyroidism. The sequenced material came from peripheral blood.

CDR3 coding DNA: TGTGCCAGCAGTTACTCGTCCGATCCCTACCAAGCTTTCTTT. Its protein is CASSYSSDPYQAFF. The gene calls are TRBV6-5 and TRBJ1-1, with D hard to call. The V end lost 0 bases, the J end lost 9 bases, and 14 bases lay between the germline ends. This CDR3 region has 14 residues. CDR1 MNHEY and CDR2 SVGAGI come from the germline V gene.